This paragraph reports one TCR beta chain. Its antigen is currently not known. Read coverage stops 3 residues before the CDR3 terminus; the germline J gene supplies the remainder. Reading from cysteine to phenylalanine, the CDR3 counts 15 amino acids. The DNA shown is the part of the CDR3 that was read: 36 bases, in frame from base 1. V is pruned by 6 bases and J by 4 bases, leaving 8 bases of the junction without a gene match. For CDR1 and CDR2, the germline V gene lists SNHLY and FYNNEI. Diagnosis of CVID followed standard criteria, namely serum IgG, IgA and/or IgM below the normal range together with specific antibody deficiency. The CVID group comprised some 44 subjects, 15 or so female and 30 or so male, aged roughly 9 to 64 years with a mean age of about 40. Both CVID patients and healthy controls were predominantly of Caucasian heritage. At the time of study participation, every CVID subject had been on replacement immunoglobulin therapy for at least one year. At the time of blood collection, no CVID subject was ill or was being treated with immunomodulatory or immunosuppressive medication. From each donor, roughly 4.5 to 9 ml of heparinized peripheral whole blood was collected. Genomic DNA from adults with common variable immune deficiency (CVID) and from healthy adult controls was used to sequence TCRbeta CDR3 repertoires. Diluted blood was density-centrifuged over Hypaque 1077 or Ficoll-Paque to isolate peripheral blood mononuclear cells. Genomic DNA was obtained from unsorted mononuclear cells through either Qiagen column purification or a centrifugation-based method.

This entry is derived from a study of T cell clonality in common variable immunodeficiency (dated by TCRdb to between 2015 and 2016). Broad study findings and their caveats: TCRbeta clonality was higher in CVID subjects than in healthy controls (t-test p = 0.018), and the increase was most characteristic of about a third of subjects. Correlations between repertoire features and clinical complications were limited by patient heterogeneity within the CVID cohort. Even though DNA input was the same, control samples had an average of about 90,000 unique sequences each, compared with roughly 30,000 in CVID samples. CVID subjects shared fewer TCRbeta clones with each other than healthy controls did (p < 0.0001). CVID TCRbeta sequences were reported to have fewer deletions and N-nucleotide insertions and to lack highly modified clones with 13 or more V deletions. The authors noted that sequencing repertoires of T cell subpopulations would be needed to clarify what caused the increased clonality in CVID.

Equivalent amounts of genomic DNA from CVID and control samples were used as sequencing input. For every sample, a 60 bp segment covering the rearranged TCRbeta CDR3 region was amplified and then sequenced. TCRbeta amplification used the immunoSEQ assay, a bias-corrected multiplex PCR with high-throughput sequencing. The authors' pipeline ran thus. Every unique nucleotide sequence counted as a clone and was annotated with V, D and J genes, copy number and frequency. Sequences were labeled productive if in frame, and non-productive if out of frame or containing stop codons. As previously described, clonality was calculated on the basis of Shannon's entropy. Mean CDR3 Kyte-Doolittle hydropathy was derived from the predicted amino acid sequences of productive clones. Using the R hclust function, scaled V gene usage was clustered hierarchically with Manhattan distance and complete linkage. Sharing of clones by CDR3 amino acid sequence was evaluated by resampling 12 repertoires per group over 100 rounds. The repertoires were screened for approximately 72 published EBV-specific TCRbeta sequences and around 240 published CMV-specific TCRbeta sequences. A couple of CVID samples yielding fewer than 10,000 sequences were excluded from analysis, leaving approximately 42 CVID repertoires. The source is immuneACCESS, and TCRdb retained only in-frame sequences with V and J called. Part of the clones is not carried over; for the studies checked, unresolved V genes explain less than half of this, and the remainder is unexplained. Clone size and V and J calls were adopted from that table, with D and trimming inferred from the DNA. Across this sample, around 3,100 clones were tabulated and none appeared just once. The ten largest clones add up to 25% of the sample.

What was sequenced was peripheral blood mononuclear cells. The chain uses TRBV2 and TRBJ2-7; TRBD2 lines up with 11 middle nucleotides. This TCR was recovered from a human donor with common variable immunodeficiency. The sequenced part of the CDR3 DNA is TGTGCCAGCAGGCTAGCGGGGGGCTGGACATACGAG. Its translation reads: CASRLAGGWTYE. From start to end, the CDR3 is CASRLAGGWTYEQYF.